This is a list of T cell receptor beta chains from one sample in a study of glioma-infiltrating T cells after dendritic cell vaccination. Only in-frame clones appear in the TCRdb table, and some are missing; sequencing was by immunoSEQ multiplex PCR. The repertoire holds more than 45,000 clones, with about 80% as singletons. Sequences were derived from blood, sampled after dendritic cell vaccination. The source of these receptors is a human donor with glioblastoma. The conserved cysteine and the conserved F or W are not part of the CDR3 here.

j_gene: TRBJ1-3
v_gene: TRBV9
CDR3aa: ASSAGGGGGNTIY

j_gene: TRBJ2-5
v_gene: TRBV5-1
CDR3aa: ASSFVPGGETQY

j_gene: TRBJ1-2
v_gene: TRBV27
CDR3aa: ASSQEQGAGGYT

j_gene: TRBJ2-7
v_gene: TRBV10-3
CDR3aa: ASNRQGHTYEQY

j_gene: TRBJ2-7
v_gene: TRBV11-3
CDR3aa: ASSDGQGAYEQY

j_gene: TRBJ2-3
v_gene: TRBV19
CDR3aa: ASSIGGGTDTQY

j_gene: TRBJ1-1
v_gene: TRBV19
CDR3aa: AGGGGQGPSPPNLNAEAF

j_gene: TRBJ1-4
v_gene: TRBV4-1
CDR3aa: ASSQALMGGNEKLF

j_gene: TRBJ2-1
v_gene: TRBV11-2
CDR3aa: AVGHDEQF

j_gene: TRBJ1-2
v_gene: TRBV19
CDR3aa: ASAPPAGGLDYGYT

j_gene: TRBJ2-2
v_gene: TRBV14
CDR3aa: ASSHRQGSDTGELF

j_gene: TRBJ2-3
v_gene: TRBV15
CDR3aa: ATSRPTGGPRDTQY

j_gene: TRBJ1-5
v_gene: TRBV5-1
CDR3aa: ASSLEGVDQPQH

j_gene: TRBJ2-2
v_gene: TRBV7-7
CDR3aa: ASSFRANTGELF

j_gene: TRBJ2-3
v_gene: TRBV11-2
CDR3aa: ASSLAGTDTQY

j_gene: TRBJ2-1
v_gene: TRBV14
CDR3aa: ASSRDQRGEQF

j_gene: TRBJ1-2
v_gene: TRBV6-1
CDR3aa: ASSEYIEQGYGYT

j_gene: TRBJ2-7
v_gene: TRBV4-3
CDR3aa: ASSQASGDYEQY

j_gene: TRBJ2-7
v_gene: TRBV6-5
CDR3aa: ASSYILGGPEQY

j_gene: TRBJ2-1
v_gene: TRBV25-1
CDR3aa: ASSWADSYNEQF

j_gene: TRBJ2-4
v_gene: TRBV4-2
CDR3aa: ASSRRLGGLAKNIQY

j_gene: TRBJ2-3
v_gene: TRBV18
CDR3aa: ASSPPAQRGLTDTQY

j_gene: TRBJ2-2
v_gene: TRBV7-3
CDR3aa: ASSFKTSGANTGELF

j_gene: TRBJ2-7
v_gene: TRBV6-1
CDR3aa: ASRGGGQGLYEQY

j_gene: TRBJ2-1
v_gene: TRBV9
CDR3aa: ASSDTSGGYEQF

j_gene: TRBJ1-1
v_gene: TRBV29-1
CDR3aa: SAGDRGSAEAF

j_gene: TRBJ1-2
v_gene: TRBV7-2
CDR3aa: ASSLAGAYGYT

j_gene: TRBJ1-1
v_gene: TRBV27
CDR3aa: ASSEGASRAEAF

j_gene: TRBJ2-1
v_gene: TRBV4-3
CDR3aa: ASSQDRGGGDYNEQF

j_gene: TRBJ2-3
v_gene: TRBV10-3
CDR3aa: AIEGGRGRTDTQY

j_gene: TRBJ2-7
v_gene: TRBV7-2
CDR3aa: ASSLVARGTYEQY

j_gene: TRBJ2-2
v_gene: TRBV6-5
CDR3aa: ASSYSSITGELF

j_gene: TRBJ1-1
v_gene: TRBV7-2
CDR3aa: ASSPRTENTEAF

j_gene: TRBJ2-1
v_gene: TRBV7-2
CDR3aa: ASSLNGGTYNEQF

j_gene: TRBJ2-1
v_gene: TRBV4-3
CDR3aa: ASSLEGTANNEQF

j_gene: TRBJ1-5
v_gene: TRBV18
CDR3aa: ASSLEHVDQPQH

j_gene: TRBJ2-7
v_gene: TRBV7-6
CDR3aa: ASSLAEFSEQY

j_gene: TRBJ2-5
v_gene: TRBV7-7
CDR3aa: ASSLHQAGGPETQY

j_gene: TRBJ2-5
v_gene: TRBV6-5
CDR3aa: ASSLGHPRETQY

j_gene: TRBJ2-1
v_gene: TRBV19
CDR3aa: SRLAGSQQF

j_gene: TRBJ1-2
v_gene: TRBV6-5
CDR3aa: ASSSGFYGYT

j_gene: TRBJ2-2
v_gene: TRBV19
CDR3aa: ASCGRLAGGTGELF

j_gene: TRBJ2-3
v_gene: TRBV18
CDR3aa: ASGPGTADTDTQY

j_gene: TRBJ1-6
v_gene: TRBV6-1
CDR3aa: AIQQRTPLSPLH

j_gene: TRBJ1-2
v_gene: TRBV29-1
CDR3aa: SVDTYT

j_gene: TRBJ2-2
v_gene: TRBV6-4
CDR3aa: ASSAPSGELF

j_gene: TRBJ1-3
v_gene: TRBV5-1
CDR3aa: ASSRNRNSGNTIY

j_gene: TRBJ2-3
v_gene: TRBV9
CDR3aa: ASSFTGGAAAADTQY

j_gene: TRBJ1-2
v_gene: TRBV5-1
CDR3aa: ASSLALADHYGYT

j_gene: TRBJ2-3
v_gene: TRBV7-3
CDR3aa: ASSYGTSGVTDTQY

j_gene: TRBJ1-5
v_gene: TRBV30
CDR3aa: AWTSGAGQPQH

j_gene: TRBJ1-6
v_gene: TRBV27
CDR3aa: ASSLLAGGEDSYNSPLH

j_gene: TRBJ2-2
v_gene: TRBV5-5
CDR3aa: ASSHLQGSGSGELF

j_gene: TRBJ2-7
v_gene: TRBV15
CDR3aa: ATSRNLRDSVHEQY